Below are 20 T cell receptor beta chains sequenced from a single sample in a study of tumor-infiltrating lymphocytes in primary liver carcinoma. Extraction also yielded germline DNA, while blood RNA was obtained from unsorted whole blood. Priming with a constant-region primer yielded TCR beta cDNA from about 480 ng total RNA. For TCR beta, libraries were produced by three nested multiplex PCR rounds using slightly modified ARM-PCR. TRBV1-TRBV30 forward primers paired with a C-beta reverse primer drove the first two PCR rounds, around 9 cycles each. TCRdb processed the multiplex PCR reads anew with MiXCR; each CDR3 protein has one entry. The sample contains about 210,000 distinct CDR3 sequences, around three fifths of which appear only once. The sequenced material came from peripheral blood. The receptors originated from a woman aged 55-70 years with primary liver carcinoma and hepatitis B virus infection.

The CDR3 is CSARGGRGATPTNEQFF. The CDR3 DNA reads as TGCAGTGCTAGAGGCGGACGGGGCGCGACTCCAACCAATGAGCAGTTCTTC. This sequence joins TRBV20-1 and TRBJ2-1, with D tentatively TRBD1 or TRBD2 (5 bases each). Germline CDR1 is DFQATT and CDR2 is SNEGSKA (reference sequence). Between the trimmed V and J ends, which lost 1 base and 6 bases, there was a span of 22 bases. The CDR3 consists of 17 residues.

Of note for this clonotype: A read error is likely, as this CDR3 ends without the conserved phenylalanine or tryptophan. The chain recombines TRBV6-2 or TRBV6-3 with TRBJ2-1; D gene uncertain. The CDR3 length is 13 residues. In germline, CDR1 is MNHEY, CDR2 SVGEGT. The chain's CDR3 is CAIRVTANNEQFL. The CDR3 DNA reads as TGTGCTATCAGAGTGACTGCAAACAATGAGCAGTTCCTC.

V is TRBV28 and J is TRBJ1-1; 7 bases match TRBD1. The germline gives CDR1 MDHEN, CDR2 SYDVKM. With V trimmed by 4 bases and J by 6 bases, 14 bases remained unmatched. This CDR3 is built from 16 residues. The DNA of the CDR3 is TGTGCCAGCAGTTCCAACCGACAGGGAGGGTTGGCTGAAGCTTTCTTT. It yields the protein CASSSNRQGGLAEAFF.

The J gene is TRBJ2-1, the V gene TRBV6-5; TRBD2 might be the D (6 bases). This CDR3 has 17 residues. Trimming left V 2 bases short and J 8 bases short, with 22 bases between. The germline V gene encodes CDR1 MNHEY and CDR2 SVGAGI. As DNA, the CDR3 is TGTGCCAGCAGTTACGATTCAGGGATTCTAGCGACCGATGAGCAGTTCTTC. Amino acids: CASSYDSGILATDEQFF.

This clonotype was observed a single time. A much larger clone differs by one base, so this may be a read error. The chain links TRBV6-5 to TRBJ2-1; possible D gene TRBD2, 7 bases. This CDR3 comprises 17 residues. Trimming stripped 6 bases from V and 16 bases from J, with 34 bases between. Germline values: CDR1 MNHEY, CDR2 SVGAGI. CDR3 DNA sequence: TGTGCCAGCAGACGGGACAACAGCGGGACCGGATACCCTGTCCATTTCTTC. Translated: CASRRDNSGTGYPVHFF.

Note on this clonotype: Since the CDR3 does not end with the conserved phenylalanine or tryptophan, this likely comes from a read error. No DNA is shown, since the ends of the CDR3 on it are uncertain; the CDR3 is the one TCRdb lists. V usage is TRBV11-2 and J usage is TRBJ2-3; the D call TRBD1 from the table was never checked on the DNA. Germline CDR1 reads SGHAT; CDR2 reads FQNNGV. The CDR3 has 14 residues if both end residues are counted. The CDR3 protein is CASNMGLPTDTRYL.

With respect to this clonotype: Given a much more abundant clone one base away, this may be a read error. V gene TRBV10-1 combines with J gene TRBJ2-3; 8 bases match TRBD2. Germline trimming cut 3 bases from V and 5 bases from J; bases unmatched to any gene: 13. CDR3 length equals 17 residues. Germline V lookup: CDR1 WNHNN, CDR2 SYGVQD (reference sequence). CDR3 amino acids: CASSESASGCRRDTQYF. The CDR3 nucleotides read TGCGCCAGCAGTGAATCGGCTAGCGGGTGCCGGAGAGATACGCAGTATTTT.

The V call is TRBV10-1, the J call TRBJ2-4; 13 positions agree with TRBD2. The germline V gene encodes CDR1 WNHNN and CDR2 SYGVQD (reference sequence). Trimming at V came to 5 bases and at J to 9 bases, leaving 10 bases not matched to a gene. CDR3 length: 16 amino acids. Written as DNA, the CDR3 is TGCGCCAGCAGTCTGGGACTAGCGGGAATAGATGCCATTCAGTACTTC. This translates into CASSLGLAGIDAIQYF.

With regard to this clonotype: A much larger clone differs by one base, so this may be a read error. The DNA of the CDR3 is TGTGCCAGCACTTTGAGACTAGGCGAAAACATTCAGTACTTC. This encodes CASTLRLGENIQYF. The chain combines TRBV12-3 or TRBV12-4 with TRBJ2-4, with a possible D match to TRBD2 (6 bases). This CDR3 has 14 residues. V was trimmed by 7 bases and J by 5 bases, leaving 15 bases between them.

This clonotype came up many times. The chain carries TRBV12-3 or TRBV12-4 and TRBJ1-3; perhaps TRBD1 as D (6 bases). The CDR3 length is 14 residues. V was cut by 3 bases and J by 8 bases, with 14 bases left in between. CDR3 DNA: TGTGCCAGCAGTTTTTGGGGGGCTTCGGACACCATATATTTT. Its translation is CASSFWGASDTIYF.

In regard to this clonotype: This may be a read error: a much more frequent sequence differs by one nucleotide. As DNA, the CDR3 is TGCGTCAGCAGCCAAGAATTAGCGGGAGGCCTCACAGATACGCAGTATTTT. It is translated as CVSSQELAGGLTDTQYF. V gene TRBV4-1 combines with J gene TRBJ2-3, with 10 nucleotides matching TRBD2. The V gene's germline CDR1 is MGHRA and CDR2 YSYEKL. CDR3 length: 17 amino acids.

Only a few counts were recorded for this clonotype. The rearrangement joins TRBV28 to TRBJ2-5; TRBD2 aligns across 12 bases. The CDR3 has 17 residues. With 7 bases clipped from V and 0 bases from J, the junction kept 9 bases outside the gene matches. CDR1 is MDHEN and CDR2 is SYDVKM in the germline V gene. CDR3 bases: TGTGCCAGCACAACACGACGGACTAGCGGGAACCAAGAGACCCAGTACTTC. Residues: CASTTRRTSGNQETQYF.

This chain's CDR3 is CASRRSGQGGETQYF. In DNA, the CDR3 is TGTGCCAGCAGGAGAAGCGGACAGGGGGGGGAGACCCAGTACTTC. The chain employs TRBV28 and TRBJ2-5, with 10 bases identical to TRBD1. Germline-derived CDR1 and CDR2 are MDHEN and SYDVKM. The CDR3 covers 15 residues. The V and J ends lost 6 bases and 5 bases, in that order; junction bases with no gene match: 9.

This clonotype was counted a few times. The chain is built from TRBV7-2 and TRBJ1-2; 8 nucleotides agree with TRBD1. The V and J ends lost 7 bases and 1 base, in that order; junction bases with no gene match: 8. The CDR3 is made up of 15 amino acids. CDR1 SGHTA and CDR2 FQGNSA come from the germline V gene. The CDR3 region is CASTGGASLNYGYTF. In nucleotides, the CDR3 is TGTGCCAGCACAGGGGGCGCTTCCCTTAACTATGGCTACACCTTC.

J is TRBJ1-2 and V is TRBV12-3 or TRBV12-4; no clear D. The CDR3 length is 12 residues. V lost 3 bases, J lost 9 bases, and 11 bases lay in between. CDR3: CASSLRAWCYTF. CDR3 coding DNA: TGTGCCAGCAGTTTGAGAGCATGGTGCTACACCTTC.

V and J are TRBV5-1 and TRBJ2-7, with D possibly matching TRBD1 (6 bases). The V and J ends lost 4 bases and 6 bases respectively, with 14 bases between them. CDR1 SGHRS and CDR2 YFSETQ come from the germline V gene. CDR3 size: 13 residues. The CDR3 sequence is CASSQPGVGEQYF. The CDR3, as DNA: TGCGCCAGCAGCCAACCAGGGGTCGGCGAGCAGTACTTC. Variable domain in full (rest from reference TRBV5-1 and TRBJ2-7): KAGVTQTPRYLIKTRGQQVTLSCSPISGHRSVSWYQQTPGQGLQFLFEYFSETQRNKGNFPGRFSGRQFSNSRSEMNVSTLELGDSALYLCASSQPGVGEQYFGPGTRLTVT.

A note on this clonotype: A junction boundary mismatches the germline segment, possibly from a read error. The V gene is TRBV6-5, the J gene TRBJ1-2; tentative D call: TRBD1 (6 bases). This CDR3 comprises 13 residues. Germline V gives CDR1 MNHEY, CDR2 SVGAGI. CDR3 sequence reads: CTSSYEGGNGYTF. CDR3 DNA sequence: TGTACCAGCAGTTACGAGGGGGGCAACGGCTACACCTTC.

This clonotype was counted at least ten times. The CDR3 DNA sequence: TGCGCCAGCACCAGAGGGGGGGCGCGGGCTGAGCAGTTCTTC. Protein sequence: CASTRGGARAEQFF. This chain joins TRBV4-1 and TRBJ2-1, with D possibly being TRBD2 (7 bases). Trimming shortened V by 7 bases and J by 9 bases, and 19 bases separated the two germline ends. The CDR3 is 14 amino acids. Germline V CDR1 and CDR2: MGHRA, YSYEKL.

This chain uses TRBV14 with TRBJ1-3; 8 bases align to TRBD1. Germline CDR1 and CDR2: SGHDN and FVKESK. The CDR3 totals 16 residues. The trim removed 0 bases at V and 0 bases at J, leaving 1 base unmatched. The CDR3 DNA reads TGTGCCAGCAGCCAAGATCAGGGGGCCTCTGGAAACACCATATATTTT. Translating it yields CASSQDQGASGNTIYF.

On this clonotype itself: A read error may be the cause here, since a much bigger clone is one base away. The chain recombines TRBV4-1 with TRBJ2-3, with D possibly matching TRBD2 (6 bases). With 0 bases removed from V and 0 bases from J, the gap between germline ends came to 16 bases. Germline V gene sequence: CDR1 MGHRA, CDR2 YSYEKL. The CDR3 consists of 18 residues. The CDR3 nucleotides read TGCGCCAGCAGCCAAGACCGGGGGTCCACCTTGAGCACAGATACGCAGTATTTT. Its protein is CASSQDRGSTLSTDTQYF.